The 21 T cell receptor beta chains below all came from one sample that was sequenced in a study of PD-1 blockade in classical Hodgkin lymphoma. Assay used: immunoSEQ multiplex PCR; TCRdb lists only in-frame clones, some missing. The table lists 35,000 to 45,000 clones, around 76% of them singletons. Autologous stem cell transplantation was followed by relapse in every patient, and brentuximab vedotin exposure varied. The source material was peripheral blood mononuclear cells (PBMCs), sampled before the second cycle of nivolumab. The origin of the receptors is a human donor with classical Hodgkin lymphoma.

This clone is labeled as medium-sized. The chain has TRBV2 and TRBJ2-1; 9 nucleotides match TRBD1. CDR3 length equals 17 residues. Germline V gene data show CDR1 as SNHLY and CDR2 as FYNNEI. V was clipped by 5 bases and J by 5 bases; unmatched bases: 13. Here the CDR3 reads CASSPIFGTGSNNEQFF. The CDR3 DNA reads TGTGCCAGCAGTCCGATTTTTGGGACAGGGTCCAACAATGAGCAGTTCTTC.

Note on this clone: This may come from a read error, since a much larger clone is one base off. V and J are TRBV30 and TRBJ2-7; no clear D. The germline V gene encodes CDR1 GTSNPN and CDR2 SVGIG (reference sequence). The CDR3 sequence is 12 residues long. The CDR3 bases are TGTGCCTGGAGTACCACCTCCTACGGGCAGTACTTC. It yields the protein CAWSTTSYGQYF.

The CDR3 coding sequence is TGTGCCAGCAGCTTAGAGGGGGATTACGAGCAGTACTTC. Residues: CASSLEGDYEQYF. The chain joins TRBV11-3 to TRBJ2-5, with D tentatively TRBD1 or TRBD2 (5 bases each). The J call may be faulty, since TRBJ2-7 better matches the DNA end. The CDR3 is 13 amino acids. CDR1 is SGHNT and CDR2 is YENEEA in the germline V gene.

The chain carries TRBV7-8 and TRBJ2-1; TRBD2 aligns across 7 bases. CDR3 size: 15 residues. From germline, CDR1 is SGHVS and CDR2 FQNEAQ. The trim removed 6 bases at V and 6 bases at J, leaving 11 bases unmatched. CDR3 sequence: CASREGEGSFNEQFF. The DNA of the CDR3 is TGTGCCAGCAGGGAAGGGGAGGGCTCTTTCAATGAGCAGTTCTTC.

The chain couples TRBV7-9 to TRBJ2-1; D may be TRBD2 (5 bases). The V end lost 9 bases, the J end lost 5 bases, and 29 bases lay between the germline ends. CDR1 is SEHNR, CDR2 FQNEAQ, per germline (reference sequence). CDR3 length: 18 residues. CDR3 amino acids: CARPLARFKSSNNNEQFF. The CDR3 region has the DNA TGTGCCAGACCTCTAGCCCGATTCAAGTCTAGTAACAACAATGAGCAGTTCTTC.

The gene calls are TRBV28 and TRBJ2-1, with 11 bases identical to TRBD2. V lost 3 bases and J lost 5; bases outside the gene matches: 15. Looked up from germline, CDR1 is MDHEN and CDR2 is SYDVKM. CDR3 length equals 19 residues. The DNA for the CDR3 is TGTGCCAGCAGTTTTCGACCAGGGTTAGCGGGGGGGAACGACAATGAGCAGTTCTTC. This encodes CASSFRPGLAGGNDNEQFF.

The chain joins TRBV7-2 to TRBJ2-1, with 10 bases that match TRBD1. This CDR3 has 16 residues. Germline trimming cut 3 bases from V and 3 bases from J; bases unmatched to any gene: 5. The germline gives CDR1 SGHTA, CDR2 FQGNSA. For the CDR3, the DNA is TGTGCCAGCAGCTTGGAATGGACAGGGGGCTACAATGAGCAGTTCTTC. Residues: CASSLEWTGGYNEQFF.

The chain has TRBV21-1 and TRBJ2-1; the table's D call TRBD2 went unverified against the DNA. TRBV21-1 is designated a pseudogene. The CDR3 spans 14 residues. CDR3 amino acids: CASSSGLASNEQFF. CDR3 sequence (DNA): TGTGCCAGCAGCTCAGGACTAGCCAGCAATGAGCAGTTCTTC.

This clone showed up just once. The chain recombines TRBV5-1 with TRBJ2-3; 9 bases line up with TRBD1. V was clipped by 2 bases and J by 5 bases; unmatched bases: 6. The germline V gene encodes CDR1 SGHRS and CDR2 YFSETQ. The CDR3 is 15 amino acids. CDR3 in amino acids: CASSFRDRVIDTQYF. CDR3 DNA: TGCGCCAGCAGCTTCCGGGACAGGGTCATAGATACGCAGTATTTT.

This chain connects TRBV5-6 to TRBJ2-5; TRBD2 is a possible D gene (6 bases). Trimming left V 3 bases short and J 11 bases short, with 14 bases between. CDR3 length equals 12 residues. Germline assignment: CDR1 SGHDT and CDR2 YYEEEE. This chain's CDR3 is CASSWGREVQYF. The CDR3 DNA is TGTGCCAGCAGCTGGGGAAGGGAGGTGCAGTACTTC.

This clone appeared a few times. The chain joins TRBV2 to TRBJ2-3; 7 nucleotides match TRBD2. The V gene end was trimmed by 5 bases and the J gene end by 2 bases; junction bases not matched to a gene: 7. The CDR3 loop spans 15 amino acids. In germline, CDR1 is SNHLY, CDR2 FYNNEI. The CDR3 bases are TGTGCCAGCAGTTCTAGCGGAACTTACACAGATACGCAGTATTTT. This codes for CASSSSGTYTDTQYF.

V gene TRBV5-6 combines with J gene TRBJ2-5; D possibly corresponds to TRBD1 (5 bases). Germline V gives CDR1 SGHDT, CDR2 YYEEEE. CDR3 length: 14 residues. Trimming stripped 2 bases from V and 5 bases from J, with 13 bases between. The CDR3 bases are TGTGCCAGCAGCTTAGCTCAGGGCTGGGAGACCCAGTACTTC. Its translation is CASSLAQGWETQYF.

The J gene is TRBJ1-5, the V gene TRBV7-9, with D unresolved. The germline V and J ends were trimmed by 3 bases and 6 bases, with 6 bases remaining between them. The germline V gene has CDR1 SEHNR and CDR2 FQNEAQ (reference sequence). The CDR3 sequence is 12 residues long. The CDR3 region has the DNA TGTGCCAGCAGCTTCGAGAGTCAGCCCCAGCATTTT. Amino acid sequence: CASSFESQPQHF.

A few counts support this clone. CDR3 bases: TGTGCCAGTAGAATACAGGGAGGGGGAACCGGGGAGCTGTTTTTT. It specifies CASRIQGGGTGELFF. The V gene is TRBV19, the J gene TRBJ2-2; D perhaps matches TRBD2 (7 bases). The germline V gene has CDR1 LNHDA and CDR2 SQIVND (reference sequence). V lost 6 bases and J 5 bases, leaving 16 bases between the germline ends. This CDR3 is 15 amino acids long.

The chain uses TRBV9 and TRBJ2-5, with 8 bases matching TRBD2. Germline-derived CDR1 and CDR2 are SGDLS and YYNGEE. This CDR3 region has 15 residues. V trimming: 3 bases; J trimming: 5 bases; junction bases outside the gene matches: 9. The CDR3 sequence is CASSAFGLAGETQYF. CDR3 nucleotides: TGTGCCAGCAGCGCTTTCGGACTAGCCGGGGAGACCCAGTACTTC.

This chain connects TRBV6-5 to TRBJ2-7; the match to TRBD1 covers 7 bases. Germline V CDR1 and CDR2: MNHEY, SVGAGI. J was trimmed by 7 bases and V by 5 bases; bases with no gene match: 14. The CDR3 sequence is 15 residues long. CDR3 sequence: CASSPDRVRPREQYF. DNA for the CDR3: TGTGCCAGCAGTCCTGACAGGGTTCGGCCCAGGGAGCAGTACTTC.

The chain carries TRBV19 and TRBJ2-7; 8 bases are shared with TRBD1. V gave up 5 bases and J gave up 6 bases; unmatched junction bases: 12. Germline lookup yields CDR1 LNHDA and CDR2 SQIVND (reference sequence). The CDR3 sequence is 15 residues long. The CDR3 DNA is TGTGCCAGTAGTGCAGTCCCAGGGGGCAGAAGCGAGCAGTACTTC. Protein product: CASSAVPGGRSEQYF.

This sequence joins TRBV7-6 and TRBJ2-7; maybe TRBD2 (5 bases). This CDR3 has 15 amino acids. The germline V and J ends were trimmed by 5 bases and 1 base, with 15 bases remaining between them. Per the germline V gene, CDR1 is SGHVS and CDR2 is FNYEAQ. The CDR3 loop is CASSPRVGGSYEQYF. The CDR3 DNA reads TGTGCCAGCAGCCCTAGGGTAGGAGGTTCCTACGAGCAGTACTTC.

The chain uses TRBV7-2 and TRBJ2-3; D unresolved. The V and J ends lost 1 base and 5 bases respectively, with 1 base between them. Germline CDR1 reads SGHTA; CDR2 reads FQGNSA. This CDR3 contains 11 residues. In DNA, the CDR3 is TGTGCCAGCAGCTTAGTAGATACGCAGTATTTT. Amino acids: CASSLVDTQYF.

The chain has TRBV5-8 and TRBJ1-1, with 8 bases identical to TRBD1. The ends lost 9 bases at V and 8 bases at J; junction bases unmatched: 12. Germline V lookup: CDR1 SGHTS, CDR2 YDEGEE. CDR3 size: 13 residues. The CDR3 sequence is CATGYRGVSEAFF. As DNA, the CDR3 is TGTGCCACAGGGTACAGGGGGGTTTCAGAAGCTTTCTTT.

This chain's CDR3 is CASSLAGSYEQYF. The CDR3 DNA follows: TGCGCCAGCAGCTTAGCAGGATCCTACGAGCAGTACTTC. This chain links TRBV5-1 with TRBJ2-7, with D unclear. V dropped 2 bases and J dropped 1 base, with 7 bases sitting between them. The CDR3 extends over 13 amino acids. Germline CDR1 is SGHRS and CDR2 is YFSETQ.